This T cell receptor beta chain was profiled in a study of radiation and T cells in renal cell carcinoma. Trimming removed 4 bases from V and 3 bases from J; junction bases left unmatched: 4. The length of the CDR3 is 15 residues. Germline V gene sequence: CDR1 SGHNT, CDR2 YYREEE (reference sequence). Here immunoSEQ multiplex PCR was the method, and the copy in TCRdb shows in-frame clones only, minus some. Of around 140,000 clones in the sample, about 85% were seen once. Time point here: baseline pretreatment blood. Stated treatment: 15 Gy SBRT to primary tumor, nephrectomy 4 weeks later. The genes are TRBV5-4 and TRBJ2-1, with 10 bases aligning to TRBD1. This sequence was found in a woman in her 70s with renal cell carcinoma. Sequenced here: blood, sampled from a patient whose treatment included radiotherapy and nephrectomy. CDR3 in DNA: TGTGCCAGCAGCGCGGGACAGGGGTACTACAATGAGCAGTTCTTC. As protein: CASSAGQGYYNEQFF.